Listed below are T cell receptor beta chains from one sample, sequenced in a study of regulatory T cells in long-lasting Graves disease. TCRdb re-derived calls from the multiplex PCR reads in MiXCR, one entry per CDR3 protein. The data contain 450,000 to 600,000 distinct CDR3 sequences, approximately 13% of them seen just once; the ten biggest clones take up about 10%. The sample was also linked to a second study, of T cells in Graves' hyperthyroidism and ophthalmopathy.

The sample was peripheral blood mononuclear cells (PBMCs), taken at new diagnosis, from a patient treated with antithyroid drugs. The source is a young man with Graves disease. Both conserved end residues are part of each CDR3. D genes are given only for firm matches. Clone sizes are given selectively: once, few, many, or a class where the clone is expanded.

size	V	J	D	CDR3	DNA
many	TRBV6-1	TRBJ2-3	.	CASSDKYIGGADTQYF	TGTGCCAGCAGTGACAAATACATCGGGGGAGCAGATACGCAGTATTTT
few	TRBV14	TRBJ2-1	.	CASSQADYAREQFF	TGTGCCAGCAGCCAGGCAGATTATGCCCGTGAGCAGTTCTTC
few	TRBV20-1	TRBJ2-7	TRBD2	CSADRAGTYEQYF	TGCAGTGCGGATAGAGCGGGGACCTACGAGCAGTACTTC
many	TRBV20-1	TRBJ1-2	.	CSAVEPVLNGYTF	TGCAGTGCAGTAGAGCCCGTCCTAAATGGCTACACCTTC
.	TRBV10-2	TRBJ2-3	.	CASSAALMGTQYF	TGCGCCAGCAGTGCCGCGCTTATGGGCACGCAGTATTTT
many	TRBV12-3/TRBV12-4	TRBJ2-3	.	CASSPRQGWDTQYF	TGTGCCAGCAGCCCCCGGCAGGGCTGGGATACGCAGTATTTT
many	TRBV20-1	TRBJ1-2	TRBD1	CSTGAGYTF	TGCAGCACAGGGGCTGGCTACACCTTC
few	TRBV3-1	TRBJ1-4	TRBD1	CASSPQGVGEKLFF	TGTGCCAGCAGCCCGCAGGGGGTGGGTGAAAAACTGTTTTTT
many	TRBV10-3	TRBJ2-1	TRBD2	CAISDPRLAGSSYNEQFF	TGTGCCATCAGTGACCCGAGACTAGCGGGCAGCTCCTACAATGAGCAGTTCTTC
.	TRBV12-3/TRBV12-4	TRBJ2-1	.	CASSLGTAEQFF	TGTGCCAGCAGTTTAGGGACCGCTGAGCAGTTCTTC
many	TRBV7-3	TRBJ2-2	.	CASSPGLTGELFF	TGTGCCAGCAGCCCAGGCCTCACCGGGGAGCTGTTTTTT
few	TRBV20-1	TRBJ2-7	.	CSAQNRDRVPYEQYF	TGCAGTGCCCAAAACCGGGACCGAGTGCCCTACGAGCAGTACTTC